The 22 T cell receptor beta chains below all came from one sample that was sequenced in a study of blood T cell repertoires in COVID-19. Clones were read by immunoSEQ multiplex PCR, and TCRdb kept only the in-frame ones, dropping some. In the table there are approximately 100,000 clones, over 80% of which are singletons. The specimen was peripheral blood. These receptor sequences come from a human donor in a cohort sampled during active COVID-19.

The gene calls are TRBV19 and TRBJ2-2; 8 nucleotides line up with TRBD1. Looked up from germline, CDR1 is LNHDA and CDR2 is SQIVND (reference sequence). V gave up 4 bases and J gave up 6 bases; unmatched junction bases: 10. This CDR3 region has 16 residues. CDR3 DNA: TGTGCCAGTAGTACCCAACCGGGACAGGTTGCCGGGGAGCTGTTTTTT. It encodes CASSTQPGQVAGELFF.

The chain's CDR3 is CASSYGLAGELFF. The CDR3 nucleotides read TGTGCCAGCAGTTACGGGTTAGCCGGGGAGCTGTTTTTT. The chain uses TRBV12-3 or TRBV12-4 and TRBJ2-2; D unresolved. The length of the CDR3 is 13 residues. V was shortened by 4 bases and J by 6 bases, with 9 bases between the two germline ends.

The V and J genes are TRBV5-1 and TRBJ1-4; 9 bases align to TRBD1. The CDR3 length is 15 residues. Germline V gene data show CDR1 as SGHRS and CDR2 as YFSETQ. V was clipped by 3 bases and J by 3 bases; unmatched bases: 3. The CDR3 region has the DNA TGCGCCAGCAGCTGGGGACAGGGCTCTAATGAAAAACTGTTTTTT. Amino acid sequence: CASSWGQGSNEKLFF. The complete variable domain, with remaining parts taken from reference TRBV5-1 and TRBJ1-4, reads KAGVTQTPRYLIKTRGQQVTLSCSPISGHRSVSWYQQTPGQGLQFLFEYFSETQRNKGNFPGRFSGRQFSNSRSEMNVSTLELGDSALYLCASSWGQGSNEKLFFGSGTQLSVL.

The chain recombines TRBV4-1 with TRBJ2-7; 11 nucleotides line up with TRBD1. Germline assignment: CDR1 MGHRA and CDR2 YSYEKL. The ends lost 5 bases at V and 5 bases at J; junction bases unmatched: 8. The CDR3 extends over 15 amino acids. In DNA, the CDR3 is TGCGCCAGCAGCAAAAAGGGACAGGGGGACCACGAGCAGTACTTC. Encoded protein: CASSKKGQGDHEQYF.

V usage is TRBV5-4 and J usage is TRBJ2-7; 10 bases are shared with TRBD2. Losses at the gene ends were 3 bases for V and 5 bases for J; bases not matched to a gene: 5. Germline CDR1 is SGHNT and CDR2 is YYREEE (reference sequence). The CDR3 length is 14 residues. The CDR3 nucleotides are TGTGCCAGCAGCTGGACTAGCGGTTCTCACGAGCAGTACTTC. Protein: CASSWTSGSHEQYF.

This chain uses TRBV5-6 with TRBJ2-7; perhaps TRBD2 as D (5 bases). Looked up from germline, CDR1 is SGHDT and CDR2 is YYEEEE. This CDR3 has 13 amino acids. The ends were cut back, 7 bases at V and 1 base at J, with 12 bases in the middle. The chain's CDR3 is CASDYGRSYEQYF. In nucleotides, the CDR3 is TGTGCCAGCGACTACGGCCGGTCCTACGAGCAGTACTTC.

This clone was seen many times. The chain couples TRBV14 to TRBJ1-2, with no clear D. CDR1 is SGHDN, CDR2 FVKESK, per germline. There are 13 residues in the CDR3. Between the trimmed V and J ends, which lost 3 bases and 5 bases, there was a span of 10 bases. In nucleotides, the CDR3 is TGTGCCAGCAGCCAGGACTATAGTTATGGCTACACCTTC. Residues: CASSQDYSYGYTF. Full variable domain (remainder filled in from reference TRBV14 and TRBJ1-2): EAGVTQFPSHSVIEKGQTVTLRCDPISGHDNLYWYRRVMGKEIKFLLHFVKESKQDESGMPNNRFLAERTGGTYSTLKVQPAELEDSGVYFCASSQDYSYGYTFGSGTRLTVV.

The rearrangement links TRBV5-4 to TRBJ2-2; D ambiguous. V was cut by 1 base and J by 0 bases, with 4 bases left in between. The germline V gene encodes CDR1 SGHNT and CDR2 YYREEE (reference sequence). CDR3 length equals 14 residues. The CDR3 region is CASSLRANTGELFF. The CDR3 nucleotides are TGTGCCAGCAGCTTGCGGGCGAACACCGGGGAGCTGTTTTTT.

V and J are TRBV27 and TRBJ2-7; 8 nucleotides line up with TRBD1. Germline V gives CDR1 MNHEY, CDR2 SMNVEV (reference sequence). The CDR3 consists of 16 residues. After removal of 6 bases from V and 0 bases from J, the junction contained 10 bases not matched to a gene. The CDR3 reads CASSPYGTGSSYEQYF. In DNA form, the CDR3 reads TGTGCCAGCAGCCCATATGGGACAGGCAGCTCCTACGAGCAGTACTTC.

This rearrangement joins TRBV6-2 or TRBV6-3 to TRBJ2-7; D gene ambiguous. The CDR3 extends over 16 amino acids. The germline CDR1 and CDR2 sequences are MNHEY and SVGEGT. Deletions cut 0 bases from V and 0 bases from J, with 12 bases between. CDR3 region: CASSYSPSFSSYEQYF. DNA for the CDR3: TGTGCCAGCAGTTACTCCCCATCGTTTAGCTCCTACGAGCAGTACTTC.

The chain links TRBV7-6 to TRBJ2-7, with a possible D match to TRBD1 (6 bases). V lost 4 bases and J lost 0, with 13 bases in between. The CDR3 has 15 residues. Germline CDR1 SGHVS, CDR2 FNYEAQ. DNA for the CDR3: TGTGCCAGCAGCTCTCCGGGACAACCCTCCTACGAGCAGTACTTC. Amino acid sequence: CASSSPGQPSYEQYF.

The V gene is TRBV24-1, the J gene TRBJ1-2; 10 nucleotides match TRBD1. In germline, CDR1 is KGHDR, CDR2 SFDVKD. With V trimmed by 9 bases and J by 8 bases, 11 bases remained unmatched. The CDR3 sequence is 14 residues long. This chain's CDR3 is CATGQTGTGEGYTF. In DNA, the CDR3 is TGTGCCACCGGTCAAACCGGGACAGGGGAAGGCTACACCTTC.

The V and J genes are TRBV4-2 and TRBJ2-7; the D gene is possibly TRBD2 (5 bases). V was cut by 1 base and J by 3 bases, with 16 bases left in between. From germline, CDR1 is LGHNA and CDR2 YNFKEQ. This CDR3 has 16 residues. The CDR3 sequence: CASSQAEQAAYYEQYF. CDR3 in DNA: TGTGCCAGCAGCCAAGCGGAGCAAGCGGCCTACTACGAGCAGTACTTC.

This chain uses TRBV18 with TRBJ2-4; 11 bases line up with TRBD1. This CDR3 spans 20 amino acids. Looked up from germline, CDR1 is KGHSH and CDR2 is LQKENI. V was pared by 2 bases and J by 1 base, with 13 bases of the junction left unmatched. CDR3 amino acids: CASSPEWGQGESGAKNIQYF. The CDR3 nucleotides read TGTGCCAGCTCACCAGAATGGGGACAGGGGGAATCAGGGGCCAAAAACATTCAGTACTTC.

V is TRBV6-5 and J is TRBJ1-3, with D possibly matching TRBD1 (6 bases). Germline lookup yields CDR1 MNHEY and CDR2 SVGAGI. Trimming stripped 0 bases from V and 15 bases from J, with 24 bases between. The CDR3 spans 16 residues. CDR3 in amino acids: CASSYSAGAISLVEYF. The CDR3 DNA reads as TGTGCCAGCAGTTACTCTGCAGGGGCCATTTCTCTGGTGGAATATTTT.

The chain employs TRBV11-2 and TRBJ2-3; TRBD2 might be the D (7 bases). Germline CDR1 SGHAT, CDR2 FQNNGV. The CDR3 length is 16 residues. Trimming took off 3 bases at V and 3 bases at J, with 16 bases between the two ends. CDR3 in amino acids: CASSFWGGGGTDTQYF. The DNA for the CDR3 is TGTGCCAGCAGCTTCTGGGGGGGCGGAGGAACAGATACGCAGTATTTT.

V and J are TRBV7-3 and TRBJ2-3, with D perhaps TRBD2 (5 bases). Germline values: CDR1 SGHTA, CDR2 FQGTGA. V dropped 0 bases and J dropped 4 bases, with 8 bases sitting between them. CDR3 size: 14 residues. CDR3 sequence reads: CASSLTTSADTQYF. In DNA form, the CDR3 reads TGTGCCAGCAGCTTAACTACTAGTGCAGATACGCAGTATTTT.

This clone was seen a few times. V usage is TRBV7-9 and J usage is TRBJ1-5, with a possible D match to TRBD1 (5 bases). The CDR3 covers 17 residues. The V end was cut by 6 bases, the J end by 5 bases, with 23 bases between. Germline values: CDR1 SEHNR, CDR2 FQNEAQ (reference sequence). CDR3: CASSRSSGGGQDQPQHF. In DNA form, the CDR3 reads TGTGCCAGCAGTCGATCCTCGGGGGGTGGCCAAGATCAGCCCCAGCATTTT. The variable domain in full, with the rest retrieved from reference TRBV7-9 and TRBJ1-5, is DTGVSQNPRHKITKRGQNVTFRCDPISEHNRLYWYRQTLGQGPEFLTYFQNEAQLEKSRLLSDRFSAERPKGSFSTLEIQRTEQGDSAMYLCASSRSSGGGQDQPQHFGDGTRLSIL.

This clone was seen a handful of times. This sequence joins TRBV4-1 and TRBJ2-1; the D gene is possibly TRBD2 (6 bases). The germline gives CDR1 MGHRA, CDR2 YSYEKL. Trimming took off 2 bases at V and 3 bases at J, with 14 bases between the two ends. This CDR3 has 16 residues. DNA for the CDR3: TGCGCCAGCAGCCAATTCGGGGGATCCATCTACAATGAGCAGTTCTTC. It translates to CASSQFGGSIYNEQFF.

This chain joins TRBV9 and TRBJ2-5; 14 bases map to TRBD2. This CDR3 is 16 amino acids long. The V and J ends lost 0 bases and 4 bases, in that order; junction bases with no gene match: 2. Looked up from germline, CDR1 is SGDLS and CDR2 is YYNGEE. CDR3 in DNA: TGTGCCAGCAGCGTAGGAGGACTAGCGGGGGGAGAGACCCAGTACTTC. Translated, it gives CASSVGGLAGGETQYF.

The J gene is TRBJ2-5, the V gene TRBV5-6, with D unresolved. Trimming left V 2 bases short and J 1 base short, with 6 bases between. The CDR3 runs 13 residues. Germline lookup yields CDR1 SGHDT and CDR2 YYEEEE. CDR3 residues: CASSFASQETQYF. In nucleotides, the CDR3 is TGTGCCAGCAGCTTCGCCAGCCAAGAGACCCAGTACTTC.

J is TRBJ2-2 and V is TRBV19, with 12 positions matching TRBD2. CDR3 length: 16 amino acids. The V gene's germline CDR1 is LNHDA and CDR2 SQIVND (reference sequence). Trimming removed 6 bases from V and 0 bases from J; junction bases left unmatched: 2. CDR3 bases: TGTGCCAGTAGACGACTAGCGGGGGCGAACACCGGGGAGCTGTTTTTT. It is translated as CASRRLAGANTGELFF.